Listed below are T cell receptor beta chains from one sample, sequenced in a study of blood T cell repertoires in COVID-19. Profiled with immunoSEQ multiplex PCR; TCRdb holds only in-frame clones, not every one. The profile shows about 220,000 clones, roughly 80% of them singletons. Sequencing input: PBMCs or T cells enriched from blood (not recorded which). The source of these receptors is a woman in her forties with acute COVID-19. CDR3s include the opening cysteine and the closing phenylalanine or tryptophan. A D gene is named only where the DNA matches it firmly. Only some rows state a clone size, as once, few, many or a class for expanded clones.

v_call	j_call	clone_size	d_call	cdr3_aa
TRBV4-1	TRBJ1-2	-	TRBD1	CASSQDRTGVGYGYTF
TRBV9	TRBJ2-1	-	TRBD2	CASSVNPGLVDEQFF
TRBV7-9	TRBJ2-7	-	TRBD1	CASSLSGGYEQYF
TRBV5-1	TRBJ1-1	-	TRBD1	CASSLSGTGVRTEAFF
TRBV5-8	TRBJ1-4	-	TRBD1	CASSPLPGQGRTNEKLFF
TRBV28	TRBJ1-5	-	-	CASTLPNSGYQPQHF
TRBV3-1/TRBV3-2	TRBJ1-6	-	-	CASSPTGTYNSPLHF
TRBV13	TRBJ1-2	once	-	CASSLSGGGVGYTF
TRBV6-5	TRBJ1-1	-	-	CASSYGSPQMNTEAFF
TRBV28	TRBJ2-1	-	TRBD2	CASSSPWASGSYNEQFF
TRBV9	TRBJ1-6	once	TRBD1	CASSVAQGGNSPLHF
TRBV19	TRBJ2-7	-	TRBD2	CASSELAGGSYEQYF
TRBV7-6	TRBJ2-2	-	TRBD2	CASSLETGGWTGELFF
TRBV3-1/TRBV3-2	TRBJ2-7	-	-	CASSQGRGRVDYEQYF
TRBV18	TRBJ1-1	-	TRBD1	CASSEKTGDRAFF
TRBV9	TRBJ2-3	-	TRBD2	CASSYGAGGTDTQYF
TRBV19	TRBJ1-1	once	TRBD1	CASSIRSGGNTEAFF
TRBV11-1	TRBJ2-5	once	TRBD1	CASSWGQGASETQYF
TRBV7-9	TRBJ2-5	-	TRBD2	CASSLGSGRAETQYF
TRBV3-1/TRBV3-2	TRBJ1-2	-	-	CASSQSARQAGYGYTF
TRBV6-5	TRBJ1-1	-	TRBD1	CASSSTGFGTEAFF
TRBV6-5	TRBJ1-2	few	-	CASSYSRSARGYTF
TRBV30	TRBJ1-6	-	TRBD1	CAWSDYGQGRNSPLHF
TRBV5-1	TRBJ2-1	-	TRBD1	CASSLGLLPGQGNEQFF
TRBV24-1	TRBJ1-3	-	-	CATSPPRPGSGNTIYF
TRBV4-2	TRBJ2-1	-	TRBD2	CASSQASSGSSYNEQFF
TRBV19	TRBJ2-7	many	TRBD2	CASSILAGGDYEQYF
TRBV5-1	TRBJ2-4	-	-	CASSLVQGAKNIQYF
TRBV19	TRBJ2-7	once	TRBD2	CASSEAGGGYEQYF
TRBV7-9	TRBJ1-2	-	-	CASSPSKGRGGYTF
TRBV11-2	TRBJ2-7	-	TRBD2	CASSSSGGGNEQYF
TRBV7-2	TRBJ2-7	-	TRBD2	CASTQRGDGGSYEQYF
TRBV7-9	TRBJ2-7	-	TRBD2	CASSPGGLRNYEQYF
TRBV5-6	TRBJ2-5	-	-	CASSLISNRETQYF
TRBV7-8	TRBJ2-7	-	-	CASSLDFRLASSYEQYF
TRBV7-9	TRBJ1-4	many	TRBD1	CASSQGQGNEKLFF
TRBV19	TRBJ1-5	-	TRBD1	CASSLQGDQPQHF
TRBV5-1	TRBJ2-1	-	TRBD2	CASSLAPSGRLSYNEQFF
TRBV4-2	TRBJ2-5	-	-	CASSDPGYQETQYF
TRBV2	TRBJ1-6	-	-	CASGRGNNSPLHF
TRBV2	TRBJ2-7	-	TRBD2	CASRDPGTSGTSYEQYF
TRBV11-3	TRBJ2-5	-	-	CASSSWDNQETQYF
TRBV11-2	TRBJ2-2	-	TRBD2	CASSLSLIAGVSSGELFF
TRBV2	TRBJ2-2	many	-	CASLTRGVSAGELFF
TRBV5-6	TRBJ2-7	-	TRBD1	CASSLGQGALSYEQYF
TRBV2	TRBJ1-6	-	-	CASSLGGLYNSPLHF
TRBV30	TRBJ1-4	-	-	CAWSPPWGRGNEKLFF
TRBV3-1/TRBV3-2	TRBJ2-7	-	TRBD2	CASSRGTSGPYEQYF
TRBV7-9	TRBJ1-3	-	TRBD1	CASSRGQASGNTIYF